These 3 T cell receptor beta chains came from one sample sequenced in a study of PD-L1 blockade in urothelial cancer. Method: immunoSEQ multiplex PCR; TCRdb's copy keeps in-frame clones and lacks some. The sample shows approximately 100,000 clones, approximately 85% of them seen only once. The sample here was PBMCs, taken around atezolizumab (anti-PD-L1) treatment. Source of these receptors: a man in his fifties with urothelial cancer.

This rearrangement joins TRBV4-1 to TRBJ1-5; TRBD1 might be the D (6 bases). The CDR3 spans 16 residues. Germline V gene lookup returns CDR1 MGHRA and CDR2 YSYEKL. Trimming stripped 0 bases from V and 2 bases from J, with 11 bases between. The CDR3 protein is CASSQDGGLGNQPQHF. As DNA, the CDR3 is TGCGCCAGCAGCCAAGATGGGGGCCTAGGCAATCAGCCCCAGCATTTT.

This chain uses TRBV6-6 with TRBJ1-1, with TRBD1 matching over 8 bases. This CDR3 comprises 15 residues. Germline V gene lookup returns CDR1 MNHNY and CDR2 SVGAGI (reference sequence). V was pared by 7 bases and J by 5 bases, with 12 bases of the junction left unmatched. The CDR3 spells CASTFSQGASTEAFF. CDR3 DNA: TGTGCCAGCACCTTTAGCCAGGGGGCGAGTACTGAAGCTTTCTTT.

The chain joins TRBV5-8 to TRBJ1-2; possible D gene TRBD1, 6 bases. The CDR3 runs 12 residues. Germline CDR1 SGHTS, CDR2 YDEGEE. With 2 bases removed from V and 8 bases from J, the gap between germline ends came to 10 bases. In nucleotides, the CDR3 is TGTGCCAGCAGCTTTTCAGGGGTGGGCTACACCTTC. Its protein is CASSFSGVGYTF.